Presented here are 19 T cell receptor beta chains from one specimen sequenced in a study of beta chain features in type 1 diabetes. No antigens are known for them. Study-level findings and limits: People with Type 1 diabetes carried modestly yet significantly shorter TCRB CDR3s in all four CD4+ subsets.

All of the isolated RNA was reverse transcribed, so expressed TCRB transcripts were sequenced. Clones were sequenced by immunoSEQ multiplex PCR, and TCRdb holds only the in-frame ones, with some missing. Among about 160,000 clones listed, 7% to 9% were seen once. Sequencing was done on a sample of central memory CD4+ T cells from blood. These receptors were taken from a man younger than 30 with type 1 diabetes.

Details on this clone: The junction and the germline gene differ at one end; a read error may be behind it. This sequence joins TRBV10-3 and TRBJ1-2; D may be TRBD1 (5 bases). Germline-derived CDR1 and CDR2 are ENHRY and SYGVKD. The CDR3 loop spans 14 amino acids. DNA for the CDR3: TGTGCCAGCAGTGATCAGGGAAGGGACTATGGCTACACCTTC. This encodes CASSDQGRDYGYTF.

This rearrangement joins TRBV30 to TRBJ1-5; D is uncertain. Per the germline V gene, CDR1 is GTSNPN and CDR2 is SVGIG (reference sequence). The CDR3 runs 13 residues. Trimming left V 3 bases short and J 9 bases short, with 15 bases between. CDR3 bases: TGTGCCTGGAGCCCAGGTAGTGGTGGGCCCCAGCATTTT. It codes for CAWSPGSGGPQHF.

This clone appeared a few times. This rearrangement joins TRBV7-2 to TRBJ1-2, with D uncertain. Trimming pared 5 bases from V and 8 bases from J, leaving 18 bases between. The CDR3 is 14 amino acids. Germline V lookup: CDR1 SGHTA, CDR2 FQGNSA. In DNA, the CDR3 is TGTGCCAGCAGCCCCCGCAACCCCGCGGAGGGCTACACCTTC. As protein: CASSPRNPAEGYTF.

A few counts support this clone. The chain recombines TRBV28 with TRBJ1-1, with 7 bases matching TRBD1. This CDR3 has 14 residues. From germline, CDR1 is MDHEN and CDR2 SYDVKM. The V segment lost 5 bases and the J segment 5 bases; nucleotides outside the gene matches: 8. Here the CDR3 DNA reads TGTGCCAGCAGTGTCACAGGGGTTGAGACTGAAGCTTTCTTT. Translated, it gives CASSVTGVETEAFF.

This clone came up a few times. Other DNA sequences in this sample translate to the same CDR3. V gene TRBV5-6 combines with J gene TRBJ1-5, with 7 nucleotides matching TRBD1. Germline values: CDR1 SGHDT, CDR2 YYEEEE. V was clipped by 4 bases and J by 4 bases; unmatched bases: 2. This CDR3 region has 13 residues. In DNA form, the CDR3 reads TGTGCCAGCAGCCCGGGACAGAATCAGCCCCAGCATTTT. Encoded protein: CASSPGQNQPQHF.

The J gene is TRBJ2-4, the V gene TRBV28; no definite D call. CDR1 and CDR2 from the germline V gene are MDHEN and SYDVKM. The CDR3 sequence is 17 residues long. V was clipped by 3 bases and J by 0 bases, with 15 bases between them. CDR3: CASSFELSLIAKNIQYF. The CDR3 DNA follows: TGTGCCAGCAGTTTTGAGTTGAGTCTAATAGCCAAAAACATTCAGTACTTC.

The chain uses TRBV11-2 and TRBJ2-5; TRBD1 agrees at 8 bases. From germline, CDR1 is SGHAT and CDR2 FQNNGV. The CDR3 is 14 amino acids. V lost 5 bases, J lost 7 bases, and 9 bases stayed unmatched. The CDR3: CASSVTGAGRTQYF. Here the CDR3 DNA reads TGTGCCAGCAGCGTGACAGGGGCCGGGAGGACCCAGTACTTC.

This clone has only a few counts. The J gene is TRBJ1-2, the V gene TRBV2; a weak D match, TRBD1 (5 bases). The CDR3 loop spans 14 amino acids. Trimming took off 2 bases at V and 0 bases at J, with 7 bases between the two ends. CDR1 is SNHLY and CDR2 is FYNNEI in the germline V gene. The CDR3 reads CASSERQSNYGYTF. The CDR3 DNA is TGTGCCAGCAGTGAAAGACAGTCTAACTATGGCTACACCTTC.

CDR3 amino acids: CASSLASFRDRVSGIQAFF. CDR3 bases: TGTGCCAGCAGCTTGGCCTCATTCCGGGACAGGGTATCTGGGATCCAAGCTTTCTTT. The chain is built from TRBV5-4 and TRBJ1-1; 9 bases align to TRBD1. After removal of 0 bases from V and 9 bases from J, the junction contained 21 bases not matched to a gene. Germline V gene lookup returns CDR1 SGHNT and CDR2 YYREEE (reference sequence). This CDR3 has 19 amino acids.

The V call is TRBV7-2, the J call TRBJ1-2, with 10 bases lining up with TRBD1. Germline trimming cut 3 bases from V and 5 bases from J; bases unmatched to any gene: 6. CDR1 SGHTA and CDR2 FQGNSA come from the germline V gene. The CDR3 contains 15 residues. The CDR3 is CASSLGQGIGYGYTF. DNA of the CDR3: TGTGCCAGCAGCTTGGGACAGGGGATAGGGTATGGCTACACCTTC. Full variable domain (remainder filled in from reference TRBV7-2 and TRBJ1-2): GAGVSQSPSNKVTEKGKDVELRCDPISGHTALYWYRQSLGQGLEFLIYFQGNSAPDKSGLPSDRFSAERTGGSVSTLTIQRTQQEDSAVYLCASSLGQGIGYGYTFGSGTRLTVV.

This clone was seen more than once but under ten times. This chain joins TRBV10-3 and TRBJ1-2, with no clear D. The CDR3 extends over 14 amino acids. Trimming removed 6 bases at V and 8 bases at J, with 19 bases between. The V gene's germline CDR1 is ENHRY and CDR2 SYGVKD. The chain's CDR3 is CAISPGGVEGGYTF. CDR3 coding DNA: TGTGCCATCAGCCCCGGCGGGGTTGAGGGCGGCTACACCTTC.

On this clone: At the DNA level, this CDR3 is encoded by other sequences in the same sample as well. The chain uses TRBV20-1 and TRBJ2-7, with 8 bases lining up with TRBD1. CDR1 and CDR2 from the germline V gene are DFQATT and SNEGSKA (reference sequence). The V and J ends lost 7 bases and 4 bases, in that order; junction bases with no gene match: 3. This CDR3 is built from 11 residues. The CDR3 sequence: CSGTGGYEQYF. Here the CDR3 DNA reads TGCAGTGGAACAGGGGGATACGAGCAGTACTTC.

This chain links TRBV5-1 with TRBJ2-1; maybe TRBD1 (6 bases). CDR1 SGHRS and CDR2 YFSETQ come from the germline V gene. V lost 5 bases and J lost 7, with 13 bases in between. This CDR3 has 13 residues. This CDR3 is CASRSRTDNEQFF. Here the CDR3 DNA reads TGCGCCAGCAGATCCAGGACAGATAATGAGCAGTTCTTC.

The CDR3 coding sequence is TGTGCCAGTAGTATCTCAGGGTCTCGGGCCATGGTGTACTTC. It specifies CASSISGSRAMVYF. The gene calls are TRBV19 and TRBJ2-5; D might be TRBD1 (5 bases). The CDR3 sequence is 14 residues long. From germline, CDR1 is LNHDA and CDR2 SQIVND (reference sequence). Trimming left V 3 bases short and J 13 bases short, with 21 bases between. The full variable domain, with the rest looked up from reference TRBV19 and TRBJ2-5, is DGGITQSPKYLFRKEGQNVTLSCEQNLNHDAMYWYRQDPGQGLRLIYYSQIVNDFQKGDIAEGYSVSREKKESFPLTVTSAQKNPTAFYLCASSISGSRAMVYFGPGTRLLVL.

In its sample, this clone was seen many times. V gene TRBV29-1 combines with J gene TRBJ2-1; TRBD1 matches 7 bases. Trimming took 2 bases from V and 7 from J; bases not matched to a gene: 5. CDR1 and CDR2 (germline): SQVTM, ANQGSEA. The CDR3 covers 13 residues. The CDR3 bases are TGCAGCGTTGAACGACAGGGTGGGAATGAGCAGTTCTTC. Translation: CSVERQGGNEQFF.

The chain joins TRBV15 to TRBJ2-7; 7 nucleotides line up with TRBD1. This CDR3 has 16 residues. Germline CDR1 LNHNV, CDR2 YYDKDF (reference sequence). V lost 0 bases to trimming and J lost 3 bases; unmatched junction nucleotides: 8. The CDR3 is CATSRDKGGRVYEQYF. As DNA, the CDR3 is TGTGCCACCAGCAGAGATAAAGGGGGCAGGGTCTACGAGCAGTACTTC.

Concerning this clone itself: The sample has other DNA sequences that encode this CDR3 too. The chain couples TRBV25-1 to TRBJ1-2; tentatively, D is TRBD1 (5 bases). The CDR3 spans 14 residues. Germline V gives CDR1 MGHDK, CDR2 SYGVNS. The V end lost 2 bases, the J end lost 5 bases, and 12 bases lay between the germline ends. The CDR3 DNA is TGTGCCAGCAGTGAAAGTAGCGGGGGTTATGGCTACACCTTC. This gives the protein CASSESSGGYGYTF.

The CDR3 sequence is CASTPGYGEPSGNTIYF. CDR3 DNA sequence: TGTGCCAGCACCCCCGGGTACGGGGAACCATCTGGAAACACCATATATTTT. The rearrangement links TRBV5-6 to TRBJ1-3; D not resolved. The V end lost 6 bases, the J end lost 1 base, and 20 bases lay between the germline ends. Germline CDR1 reads SGHDT; CDR2 reads YYEEEE. The CDR3 is 17 residues long.

This clone was recorded a few times. The CDR3 region has the DNA TGTGCCAGCTCAGCCGGGAACACAGATACGCAGTATTTT. Translated, it gives CASSAGNTDTQYF. The chain recombines TRBV18 with TRBJ2-3, with D perhaps TRBD2 (5 bases). CDR3 length: 13 residues. V lost 5 bases and J lost 2, with 8 bases in between. Per germline, CDR1 KGHSH and CDR2 LQKENI.